This T cell receptor beta chain was captured by sequencing in a study of shared clonotypes between healthy human individuals. Study-wide findings and caveats: On the whole, naive subsets had larger estimated richness than memory subsets had. Few donors restricted represented genetic and exposure-history diversity.

Using immunoSEQ multiplex PCR, the repertoire was profiled, and TCRdb retains in-frame clones only, with some absent. This table has about 730,000 clones, 72% appearing once. Germline CDR1 reads WNHNN; CDR2 reads SYGVQD (reference sequence). The CDR3 length is 17 residues. Trimming at V came to 5 bases and at J to 4 bases, leaving 13 bases not matched to a gene. As for this clone: Its antigen is not identified.

CD45RA-negative memory and CD45RA+ naive subsets were split from the CD4+ cells. The source is a young woman in good health. Material: memory CD4+ T cells sorted from blood. Subset: CD45RA-negative fraction. The gene calls are TRBV10-1 and TRBJ2-1; 8 bases map to TRBD2. The CDR3 sequence: CASSPLSTGGSYNEQFF. For the CDR3, the DNA is TGCGCCAGCAGTCCACTTTCTACGGGAGGGAGTTACAATGAGCAGTTCTTC.